Presented here are 4 T cell receptor beta chains from one specimen sequenced in a study of CD8 T cells in ankylosing spondylitis. TCRdb recomputed calls from the 5' RACE reads with MiXCR, one row per CDR3 protein. Among a few hundred thousand distinct CDR3 sequences listed, around 10% were seen once. The sample consisted of blood, either unsorted or a sorted T cell fraction (not recorded which). Every receptor here comes from a male donor with ankylosing spondylitis or in good health (not recorded which).

This clonotype was seen a handful of times. This chain uses TRBV7-6 with TRBJ2-1; 8 bases are shared with TRBD1. The CDR3 spans 14 residues. With V trimmed by 2 bases and J by 9 bases, 6 bases remained unmatched. Per the germline V gene, CDR1 is SGHVS and CDR2 is FNYEAQ. The chain's CDR3 is CASSLLTGGGEQFF. CDR3 sequence (DNA): TGTGCCAGCAGCTTATTAACAGGGGGAGGTGAGCAGTTCTTC.

The genes are TRBV20-1 and TRBJ2-7; 8 bases are a match to TRBD2. Germline V CDR1 and CDR2: DFQATT, SNEGSKA (reference sequence). V dropped 3 bases and J dropped 9; count of bases not matched to a gene: 25. The CDR3 is 18 amino acids. DNA for the CDR3: TGCAGTGCTAGGAACCCAGCGGGAGTAGAGGCCGAAGTAGGGCGGCAGTACTTC. It is translated as CSARNPAGVEAEVGRQYF.

This clonotype appeared many times. The chain's CDR3 is CASSLGTYGEETQYF. CDR3 coding DNA: TGCGCCAGCAGCTTGGGGACCTACGGGGAAGAGACCCAGTACTTC. The chain couples TRBV5-1 to TRBJ2-5; TRBD2 is a possible D gene (5 bases). The CDR3 is made up of 15 amino acids. The V end was cut by 0 bases, the J end by 3 bases, with 12 bases between. Germline values: CDR1 SGHRS, CDR2 YFSETQ.

The table lists this clonotype with a few counts. The chain has TRBV6-5 and TRBJ2-7; TRBD2 might be the D (8 bases). V was trimmed by 2 bases and J by 3 bases, leaving 26 bases between them. The CDR3 is 19 amino acids. From germline, CDR1 is MNHEY and CDR2 SVGAGI. DNA of the CDR3: TGTGCCAGCAGTTACGCCCTACAGGGGAGGGGGACTAGAGACTACGAGCAGTACTTC. Its translation: CASSYALQGRGTRDYEQYF.